The 14 T cell receptor beta chains presented below share a single source sample, sequenced in a study of tumor-infiltrating lymphocytes in primary liver carcinoma. TCR beta cDNA came from about 470 ng total RNA, primed with a constant-region primer. Generation of the TCR beta libraries relied on three nested multiplex PCR rounds using slightly modified ARM-PCR. Amplification in the first two PCR rounds was performed using TRBV1-TRBV30 forward primers and a C-beta reverse primer for 10 cycles each. TCRdb ran MiXCR on the multiplex PCR reads and lists one entry per CDR3 protein. This table has 85,000 to 100,000 distinct CDR3 sequences, approximately 72% appearing once. Scientists recovered RNA and DNA together from approximately 20-30 mg of unsorted bulk tissue. Input material: tumor-adjacent normal liver tissue. The receptor source for this set is a man between 35 and 55 years old with primary liver carcinoma and hepatitis B virus infection.

About this clonotype: The junction differs from germline at one of its ends, possibly a read error. The V and J genes are TRBV11-2 and TRBJ2-2; a weak D match, TRBD2 (5 bases). The CDR3 totals 16 residues. Germline values: CDR1 SGHAT, CDR2 FQNNGV. The CDR3 here is CAGSLEVEGQTGELFF. CDR3 nucleotide sequence: TGTGCCGGCAGCTTAGAGGTTGAGGGCCAGACCGGGGAGCTGTTTTTT.

In this sample, this clonotype turned up many times. The rearrangement uses TRBV6-5 and TRBJ2-7; 8 bases match TRBD1. J gave up 0 bases and V 2 bases, and 0 bases lay outside the gene matches. From germline, CDR1 is MNHEY and CDR2 SVGAGI. The CDR3 is made up of 14 amino acids. In DNA form, the CDR3 reads TGTGCCAGCAGTTACGACAGGGGCTCCTACGAGCAGTACTTC. Translation gives CASSYDRGSYEQYF.

This CDR3 is CADSPRELKGEKLFF. CDR3 DNA sequence: TGTGCCGACAGTCCGCGAGAACTAAAGGGTGAAAAACTGTTTTTT. This sequence joins TRBV12-3 or TRBV12-4 and TRBJ1-4; a possible D gene is TRBD1 (5 bases). The CDR3 covers 15 residues. Trimming pared 11 bases from V and 7 bases from J, leaving 23 bases between.

This chain joins TRBV11-2 and TRBJ2-1; 9 bases map to TRBD2. This CDR3 region has 16 residues. Germline lookup yields CDR1 SGHAT and CDR2 FQNNGV. Unmatched junction bases numbered 20, after V lost 8 bases and J lost 12 bases. CDR3 in amino acids: CASGPEGWLAGWWQFF. The CDR3 DNA is TGTGCCAGCGGCCCCGAAGGGTGGCTAGCGGGGTGGTGGCAGTTCTTC.

Notes on this clonotype: At one boundary the junction diverges from the germline segment, which might be a read error. V and J are TRBV11-2 and TRBJ1-1; no firm D call. The CDR3 has 14 residues. Germline V gene sequence: CDR1 SGHAT, CDR2 FQNNGV. The CDR3 nucleotides are TGTGCCATCAGCTTAGAGTACGGCGTCACCGAAGTTTTCTTT. Translated, it gives CAISLEYGVTEVFF.

On this clonotype itself: Because the CDR3 is missing its conserved closing phenylalanine or tryptophan, this is likely a read error. The genes are TRBV11-2 and TRBJ1-2; TRBD1 might be the D (5 bases). Looked up from germline, CDR1 is SGHAT and CDR2 is FQNNGV. CDR3 length: 14 residues. The CDR3 DNA follows: TGTGTCAGCAGCTCGCAATTAGGGACCGACGGCTACACCTCC. Its protein is CVSSSQLGTDGYTS.

This clonotype was counted many times. CDR3: CASSTPLGVTDTQYF. The CDR3 DNA follows: TGTGCCAGCAGCACCCCGCTGGGCGTCACAGATACGCAGTATTTT. The chain employs TRBV7-8 and TRBJ2-3; D gene uncertain. Germline loops: CDR1 SGHVS, CDR2 FQNEAQ. The V gene lost 5 bases and the J gene lost 2 bases, with 14 bases spanning the gap. The CDR3 runs to 15 residues.

On this clonotype: The junction does not match germline at one end; this may be a read error. The chain couples TRBV7-9 to TRBJ1-2; 7 bases map to TRBD1. The germline V gene encodes CDR1 SEHNR and CDR2 FQNEAQ (reference sequence). The CDR3 spans 13 residues. CDR3 amino acids: CASSPTGTYGYIF. The DNA of the CDR3 is TGTGCCAGCAGCCCGACAGGGACTTATGGCTACATCTTC.

As regards this clonotype: The final CDR3 position lacks the conserved phenylalanine or tryptophan, pointing to a likely read error. The rearrangement joins TRBV6-5 to TRBJ2-3; 8 positions match TRBD1. CDR3 size: 16 residues. Germline V gives CDR1 MNHEY, CDR2 SVGAGI. In DNA form, the CDR3 reads TGTGCCAGCAGTTATTCAGGGGGCGATGGCACAGGTACGCAGTATTTA. Amino acids: CASSYSGGDGTGTQYL.

About this clonotype itself: One end of the junction is discordant with germline, which a read error may explain. The chain uses TRBV6-6 and TRBJ1-1; D remains unclear. CDR1 and CDR2 from the germline V gene are MNHNY and SVGAGI (reference sequence). The CDR3 length is 13 residues. Here the CDR3 DNA reads TGTGCCTGCAGGCAGAGCATGAACGCTGAAGCTTTCTTT. It specifies CACRQSMNAEAFF.

Note on this clonotype: Given a much more abundant clone one base away, this may be a read error. The chain recombines TRBV10-3 with TRBJ1-6; the D is unclear. CDR1 and CDR2 from the germline V gene are ENHRY and SYGVKD. This CDR3 comprises 13 residues. Written as DNA, the CDR3 is TGTGCCATCAGTGAGTCCAGGAATTCACCCATCCACTTT. Its protein is CAISESRNSPIHF.

Comments on this clonotype: At one boundary the junction diverges from the germline segment, which might be a read error. The CDR3 spells CTSNQSYEQYF. The CDR3 DNA reads TGTACCAGCAACCAATCCTACGAGCAGTACTTC. This chain joins TRBV11-2 and TRBJ2-7; D remains unclear. There are 11 residues in the CDR3. Germline CDR1 is SGHAT and CDR2 is FQNNGV.

The chain carries TRBV2 and TRBJ2-3, with D perhaps TRBD2 (5 bases). Germline V CDR1 and CDR2: SNHLY, FYNNEI. The CDR3 extends over 13 amino acids. Trimming stripped 11 bases from V and 1 base from J, with 13 bases between. The CDR3 nucleotides are TGTGCCGGCGAGGGCCGGCGCACAGATACGCAGTATTTT. Translation: CAGEGRRTDTQYF. Full variable domain (missing parts from reference TRBV2 and TRBJ2-3): EPEVTQTPSHQVTQMGQEVILRCVPISNHLYFYWYRQILGQKVEFLVSFYNNEISEKSEIFDDQFSVERPDGSNFTLKIRSTKLEDSAMYFCAGEGRRTDTQYFGPGTRLTVL.

This clonotype has more than one count but fewer than ten. This sequence joins TRBV4-3 and TRBJ2-1; D gene ambiguous. The CDR3 covers 14 residues. V was cut by 1 base and J by 10 bases, with 14 bases left in between. Per germline, CDR1 LGHNA and CDR2 YSLEER. CDR3 sequence (DNA): TGCGCCAGCAGCCAAGGGACCAATTTCGACGAGCAGTTCTTC. Its protein is CASSQGTNFDEQFF.